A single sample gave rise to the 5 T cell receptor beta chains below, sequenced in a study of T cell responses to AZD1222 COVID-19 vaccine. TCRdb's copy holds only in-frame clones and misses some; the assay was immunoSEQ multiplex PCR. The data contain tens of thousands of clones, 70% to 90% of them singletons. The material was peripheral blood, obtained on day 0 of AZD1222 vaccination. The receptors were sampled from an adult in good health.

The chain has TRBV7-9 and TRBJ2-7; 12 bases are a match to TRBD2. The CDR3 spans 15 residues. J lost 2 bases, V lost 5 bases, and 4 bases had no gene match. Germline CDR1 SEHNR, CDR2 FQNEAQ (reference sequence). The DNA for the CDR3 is TGTGCCAGCAGCCATACTAGCGGGGGGCCCTACGAGCAGTACTTC. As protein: CASSHTSGGPYEQYF. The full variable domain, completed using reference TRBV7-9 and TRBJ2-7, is DTGVSQNPRHKITKRGQNVTFRCDPISEHNRLYWYRQTLGQGPEFLTYFQNEAQLEKSRLLSDRFSAERPKGSFSTLEIQRTEQGDSAMYLCASSHTSGGPYEQYFGPGTRLTVT.

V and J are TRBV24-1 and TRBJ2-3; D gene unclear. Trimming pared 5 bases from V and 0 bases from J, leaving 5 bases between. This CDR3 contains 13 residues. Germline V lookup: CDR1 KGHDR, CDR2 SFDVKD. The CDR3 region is CATSARSTDTQYF. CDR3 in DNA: TGTGCCACCAGTGCTCGTAGCACAGATACGCAGTATTTT.

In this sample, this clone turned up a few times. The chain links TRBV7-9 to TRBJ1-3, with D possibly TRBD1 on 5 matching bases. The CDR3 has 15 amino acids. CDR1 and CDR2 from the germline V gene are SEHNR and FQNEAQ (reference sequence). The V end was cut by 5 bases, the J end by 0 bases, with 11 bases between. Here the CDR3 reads CASSARQISGNTIYF. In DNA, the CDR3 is TGTGCCAGCAGCGCCCGACAGATCTCTGGAAACACCATATATTTT. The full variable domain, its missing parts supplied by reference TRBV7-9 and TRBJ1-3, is DTGVSQNPRHKITKRGQNVTFRCDPISEHNRLYWYRQTLGQGPEFLTYFQNEAQLEKSRLLSDRFSAERPKGSFSTLEIQRTEQGDSAMYLCASSARQISGNTIYFGEGSWLTVV.

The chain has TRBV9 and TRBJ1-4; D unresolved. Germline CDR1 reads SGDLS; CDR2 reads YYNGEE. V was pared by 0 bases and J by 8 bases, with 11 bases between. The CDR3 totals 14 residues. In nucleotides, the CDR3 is TGTGCCAGCAGCGTAGCGGTGGATGGGGAAAAACTGTTTTTT. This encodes CASSVAVDGEKLFF.

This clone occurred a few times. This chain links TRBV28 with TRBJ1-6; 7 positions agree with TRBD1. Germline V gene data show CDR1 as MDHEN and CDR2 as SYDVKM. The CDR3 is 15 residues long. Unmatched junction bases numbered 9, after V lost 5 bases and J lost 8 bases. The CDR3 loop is CASSQDRVSDSPLHF. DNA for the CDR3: TGTGCCAGCAGTCAAGACAGGGTTTCGGATTCACCCCTCCACTTT.